Listed here are 2 T cell receptor beta chains from one sample, sequenced in a study of graft-versus-host responses after intestinal transplantation. Using immunoSEQ multiplex PCR, the repertoire was profiled, and TCRdb retains in-frame clones only, with some absent. The sample holds more than 20,000 clones, 89% seen once. The material sequenced was PBMCs, taken more than 62 days after intestinal transplantation. These receptors all stem from a human patient who received an intestinal transplant, so some T cells may come from the graft donor.

V usage is TRBV19 and J usage is TRBJ2-7; TRBD1 matches at 11 bases. V trimming: 6 bases; J trimming: 1 base; junction bases outside the gene matches: 8. CDR1 is LNHDA and CDR2 is SQIVND in the germline V gene (reference sequence). CDR3 length: 16 amino acids. The CDR3 DNA sequence: TGTGCCAGTAGCGAAGCCGGGACAGGGGGTTCCTACGAGCAGTACTTC. Protein sequence: CASSEAGTGGSYEQYF.

This rearrangement joins TRBV19 to TRBJ2-7; D possibly corresponds to TRBD1 (6 bases). V lost 5 bases, J lost 3 bases, and 17 bases lay in between. Germline CDR1 reads LNHDA; CDR2 reads SQIVND (reference sequence). The CDR3 has 15 amino acids. CDR3 bases: TGTGCCAGTAGTCCCCGACAGGTCGACCGCTACGAGCAGTACTTC. Translated, it gives CASSPRQVDRYEQYF. The full variable domain, its missing parts supplied by reference TRBV19 and TRBJ2-7, is DGGITQSPKYLFRKEGQNVTLSCEQNLNHDAMYWYRQDPGQGLRLIYYSQIVNDFQKGDIAEGYSVSREKKESFPLTVTSAQKNPTAFYLCASSPRQVDRYEQYFGPGTRLTVT.